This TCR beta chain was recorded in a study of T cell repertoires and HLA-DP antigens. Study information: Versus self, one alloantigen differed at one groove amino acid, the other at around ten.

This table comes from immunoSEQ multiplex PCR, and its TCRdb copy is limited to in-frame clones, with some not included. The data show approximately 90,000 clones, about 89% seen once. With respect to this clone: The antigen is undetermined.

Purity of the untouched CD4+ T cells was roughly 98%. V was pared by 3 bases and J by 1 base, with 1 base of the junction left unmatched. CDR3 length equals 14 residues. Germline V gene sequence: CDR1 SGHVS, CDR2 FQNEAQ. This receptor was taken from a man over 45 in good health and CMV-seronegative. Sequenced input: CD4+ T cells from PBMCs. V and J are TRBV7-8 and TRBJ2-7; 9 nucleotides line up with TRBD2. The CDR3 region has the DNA TGTGCCAGCAGCTTCCTAGCGGGGTCCTACGAGCAGTACTTC. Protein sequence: CASSFLAGSYEQYF.